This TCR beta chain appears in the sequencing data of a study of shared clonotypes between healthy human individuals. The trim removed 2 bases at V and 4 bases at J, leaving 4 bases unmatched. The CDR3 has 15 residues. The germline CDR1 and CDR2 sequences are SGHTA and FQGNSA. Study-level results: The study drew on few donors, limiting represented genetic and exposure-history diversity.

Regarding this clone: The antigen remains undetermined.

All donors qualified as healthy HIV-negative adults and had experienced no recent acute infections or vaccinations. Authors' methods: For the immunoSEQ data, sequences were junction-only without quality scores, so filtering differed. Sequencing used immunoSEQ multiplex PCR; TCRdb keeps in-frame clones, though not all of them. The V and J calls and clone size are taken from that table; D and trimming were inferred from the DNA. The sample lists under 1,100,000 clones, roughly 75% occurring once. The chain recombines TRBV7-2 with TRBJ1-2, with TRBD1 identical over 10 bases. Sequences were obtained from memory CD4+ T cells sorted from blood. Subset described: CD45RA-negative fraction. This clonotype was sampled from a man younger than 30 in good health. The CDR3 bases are TGTGCCAGCAGCTTACTCCGGACAGGGGGCTATGGCTACACCTTC. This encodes CASSLLRTGGYGYTF.